This T cell receptor beta chain stems from a study of lymphopenia after photon versus proton radiotherapy. The study's findings and limits: Survival link was tested only in deceased patients; proton benefit remains a possibility. Oligoclonal CD8+ Temra expansion after nadir drove photon patients' diversity drop.

For this clone: Its antigen remains unknown.

The method was immunoSEQ multiplex PCR; TCRdb's version includes in-frame clones alone and lacks a portion of them. This table has roughly 150,000 clones, around 85% appearing once. The clonotype originates from a man aged 45-65 years with gastric cancer. The sequencing here drew on peripheral blood, taken from a patient treated with photon-based radiotherapy.

This chain's CDR3 is CASSLQAGAQFGGANVLTF. The DNA of the CDR3 is TGTGCCAGCAGCTTACAAGCGGGAGCTCAATTCGGGGGGGCCAACGTCCTGACTTTC. This chain uses TRBV7-6 with TRBJ2-6; 8 bases match TRBD2. The germline CDR1 and CDR2 sequences are SGHVS and FNYEAQ. The CDR3 totals 19 residues. Losses at the gene ends were 2 bases for V and 4 bases for J; bases not matched to a gene: 13.